This TCR beta chain was sequenced for a study of cytomegalovirus exposure and HLA in healthy donors. At the level of the study: Of around 410 genotyped donors, about 80% grouped in the Caucasian-associated ancestry cluster.

The PCR made use of 60 Vbeta and 13 Jbeta primers. Profiled with immunoSEQ multiplex PCR; TCRdb holds only in-frame clones, not every one. The sample includes about 83,000 clones, 81% of them seen just once. Overall study findings and caveats: It was in a later analysis that TCR association rates were seen to vary by HLA locus, highest for DRB1 and lowest for HLA-C. Among TCR sequences, most were rare, though some public TCRs appeared in many donors. A later analysis reportedly identified an Asian-associated ancestry cluster as carrying fewer N-insertions than the roughly 600-donor mean.

CDR1 and CDR2 (germline): WSHSY, SAAADI. This CDR3 is 13 amino acids long. Trimming left V 5 bases short and J 3 bases short, with 7 bases between. As for this clone: Its target is unknown.

The sequence was collected from a woman in her twenties or thirties in good health and CMV-seronegative. Sequenced sample: PBMCs. The V and J genes are TRBV10-2 and TRBJ2-2; weak D call: TRBD1 (5 bases). CDR3 in DNA: TGCGCCAGCAGTAAGGGGTACACCGGGGAGCTGTTTTTT. Translation: CASSKGYTGELFF.